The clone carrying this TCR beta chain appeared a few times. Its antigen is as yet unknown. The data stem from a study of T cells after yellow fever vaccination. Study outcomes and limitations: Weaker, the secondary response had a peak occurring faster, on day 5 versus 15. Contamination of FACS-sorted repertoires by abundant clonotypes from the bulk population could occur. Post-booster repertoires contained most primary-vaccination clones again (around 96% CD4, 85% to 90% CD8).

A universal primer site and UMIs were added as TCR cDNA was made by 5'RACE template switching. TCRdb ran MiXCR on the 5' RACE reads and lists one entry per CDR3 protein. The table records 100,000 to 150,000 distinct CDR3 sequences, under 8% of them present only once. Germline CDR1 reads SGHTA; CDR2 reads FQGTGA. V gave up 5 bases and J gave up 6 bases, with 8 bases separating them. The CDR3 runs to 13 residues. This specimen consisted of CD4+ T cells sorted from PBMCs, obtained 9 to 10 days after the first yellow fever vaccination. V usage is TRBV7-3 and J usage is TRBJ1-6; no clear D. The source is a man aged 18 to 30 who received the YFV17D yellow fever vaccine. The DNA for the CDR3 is TGTGCCAGCAGCGTTTCGCTTAATTCACCCCTCCACTTT. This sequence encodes CASSVSLNSPLHF. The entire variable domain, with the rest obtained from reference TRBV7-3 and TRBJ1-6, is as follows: GAGVSQTPSNKVTEKGKYVELRCDPISGHTALYWYRQSLGQGPEFLIYFQGTGAADDSGLPNDRFFAVRPEGSVSTLKIQRTERGDSAVYLCASSVSLNSPLHFGNGTRLTVT.